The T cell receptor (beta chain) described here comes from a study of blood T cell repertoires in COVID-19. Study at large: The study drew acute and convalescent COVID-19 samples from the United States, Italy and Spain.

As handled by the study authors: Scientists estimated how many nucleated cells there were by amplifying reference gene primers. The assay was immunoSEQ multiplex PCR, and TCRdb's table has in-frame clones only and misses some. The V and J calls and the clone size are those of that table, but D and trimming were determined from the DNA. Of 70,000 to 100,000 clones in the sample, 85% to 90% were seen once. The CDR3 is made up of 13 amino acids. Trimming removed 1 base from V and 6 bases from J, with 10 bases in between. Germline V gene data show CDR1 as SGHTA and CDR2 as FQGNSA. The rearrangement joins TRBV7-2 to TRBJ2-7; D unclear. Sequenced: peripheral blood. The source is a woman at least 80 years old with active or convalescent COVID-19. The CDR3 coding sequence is TGTGCCAGCAGCTTAGGACCTAGTTCCGAGCAGTACTTC. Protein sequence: CASSLGPSSEQYF.